This T cell receptor (beta chain) derives from a study of cytomegalovirus exposure and HLA in healthy donors. As to this clone: Its matching antigen is unknown.

V lost 2 bases, J lost 5 bases, and 20 bases stayed unmatched. The CDR3 is 19 amino acids. The germline V gene encodes CDR1 LGHNA and CDR2 YSLEER. The study's findings and limits: Later analysis found that TCR beta chains associated with HLA were more clonally expanded than other, equally common chains. The authors excluded some V segments, including TRBV6-2 and TRBV6-3, as indistinguishable. Analyses of presence and absence presupposed an approximately uniform sequencing depth across donors.

PCR employed 60 Vbeta and 13 Jbeta primers. Here immunoSEQ multiplex PCR was the method, and the copy in TCRdb shows in-frame clones only, minus some. The profile shows approximately 120,000 clones, approximately 80% of them singletons. The TCR originated in a young man in good health and CMV-seropositive. Specimen: PBMCs. The chain combines TRBV4-3 with TRBJ2-7, with 8 positions matching TRBD2. CDR3 nucleotides: TGCGCCAGCAGCCAACTCCTGGGACTAGACGCGCGGCCGGCTAACGAGCAGTACTTC. This codes for CASSQLLGLDARPANEQYF.